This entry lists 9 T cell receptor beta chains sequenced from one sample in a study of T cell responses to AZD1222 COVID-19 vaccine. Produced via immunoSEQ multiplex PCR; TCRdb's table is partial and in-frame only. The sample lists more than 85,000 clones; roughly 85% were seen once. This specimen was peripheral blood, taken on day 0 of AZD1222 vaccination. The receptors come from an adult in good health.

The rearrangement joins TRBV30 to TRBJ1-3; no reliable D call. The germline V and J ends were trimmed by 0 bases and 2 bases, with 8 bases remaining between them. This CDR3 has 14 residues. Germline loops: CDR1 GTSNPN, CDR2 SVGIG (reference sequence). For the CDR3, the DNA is TGTGCCTGGAGTGTAACCGTGACTGGAAACACCATATATTTT. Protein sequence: CAWSVTVTGNTIYF.

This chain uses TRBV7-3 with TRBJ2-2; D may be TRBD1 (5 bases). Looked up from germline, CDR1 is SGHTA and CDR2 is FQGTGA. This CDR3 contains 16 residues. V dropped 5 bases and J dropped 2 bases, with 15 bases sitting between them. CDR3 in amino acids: CASSLGREGNTGELFF. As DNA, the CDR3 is TGTGCCAGCAGCCTAGGCAGGGAAGGCAACACCGGGGAGCTGTTTTTT.

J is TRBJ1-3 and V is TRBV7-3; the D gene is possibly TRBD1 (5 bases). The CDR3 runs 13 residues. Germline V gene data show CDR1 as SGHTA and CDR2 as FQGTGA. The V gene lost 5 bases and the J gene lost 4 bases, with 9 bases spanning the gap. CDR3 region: CASSPDSGNTIYF. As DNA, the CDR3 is TGTGCCAGCAGCCCCGACAGCGGAAACACCATATATTTT.

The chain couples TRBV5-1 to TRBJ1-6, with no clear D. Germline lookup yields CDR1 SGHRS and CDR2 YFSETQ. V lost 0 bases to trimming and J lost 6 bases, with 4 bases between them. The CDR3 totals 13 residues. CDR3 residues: CASSLDLNSPLHF. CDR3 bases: TGCGCCAGCAGCTTGGACCTTAATTCACCCCTCCACTTT.

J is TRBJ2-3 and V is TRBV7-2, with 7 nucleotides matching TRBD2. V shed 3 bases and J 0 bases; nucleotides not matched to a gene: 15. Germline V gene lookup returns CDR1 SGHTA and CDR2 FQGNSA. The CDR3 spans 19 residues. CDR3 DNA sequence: TGTGCCAGCAGCTTTTCGCACCTTGGGGAAGCGGGGAGCACAGATACGCAGTATTTT. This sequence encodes CASSFSHLGEAGSTDTQYF.

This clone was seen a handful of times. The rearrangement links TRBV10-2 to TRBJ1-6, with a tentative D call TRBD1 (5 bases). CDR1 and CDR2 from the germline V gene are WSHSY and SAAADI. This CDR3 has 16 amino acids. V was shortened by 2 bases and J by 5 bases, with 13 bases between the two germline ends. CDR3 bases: TGCGCCAGCAGTGAGGGAAGAGGGACGGATAATTCACCCCTCCACTTT. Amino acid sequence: CASSEGRGTDNSPLHF.

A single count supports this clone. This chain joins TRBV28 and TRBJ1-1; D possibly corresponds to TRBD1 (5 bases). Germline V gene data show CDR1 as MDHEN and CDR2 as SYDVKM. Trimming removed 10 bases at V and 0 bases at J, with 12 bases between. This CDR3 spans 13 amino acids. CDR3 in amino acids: CATMGTLNTEAFF. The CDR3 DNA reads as TGTGCCACGATGGGGACCTTGAACACTGAAGCTTTCTTT.

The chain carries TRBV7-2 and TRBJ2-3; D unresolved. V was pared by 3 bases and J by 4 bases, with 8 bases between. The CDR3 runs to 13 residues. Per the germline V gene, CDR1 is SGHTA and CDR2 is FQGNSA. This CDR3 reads CASSLNAADTQYF. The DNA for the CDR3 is TGTGCCAGCAGCTTGAATGCAGCAGATACGCAGTATTTT.

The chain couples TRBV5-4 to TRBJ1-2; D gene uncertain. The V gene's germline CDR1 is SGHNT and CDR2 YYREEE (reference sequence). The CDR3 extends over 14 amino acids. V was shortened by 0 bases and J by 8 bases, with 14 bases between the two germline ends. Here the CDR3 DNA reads TGTGCCAGCAGCTTGGCGGAGGGCCGCGGAGGCTACACCTTC. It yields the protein CASSLAEGRGGYTF.